This TCR beta chain was found in a study of PD-L1 blockade in urothelial cancer. Overall study: Blood underwent analysis 3 weeks (second dose) and 6 weeks after treatment began. Across blood samples, T cells had a median count of approximately 130,000. Study results and caveats: Durable-benefit patients expanded tumor-associated blood clones more at 3 weeks.

A word on this clone: Its antigen is unknown.

Sequencing used immunoSEQ multiplex PCR; TCRdb keeps in-frame clones, though not all of them. The sample has tens of thousands of clones, approximately 86% seen once. Germline CDR1 and CDR2: SGHTS and YDEGEE. The CDR3 length is 16 residues. V was pared by 0 bases and J by 2 bases, with 14 bases between. This sequence joins TRBV5-8 and TRBJ2-5; tentatively, D is TRBD2 (6 bases). The TCR originated in a man aged 50-59 years with urothelial cancer. Here the sequenced sample was PBMCs, taken around atezolizumab (anti-PD-L1) treatment. The CDR3 here is CASSLGGVVGQETQYF. The DNA of the CDR3 is TGTGCCAGCAGCTTGGGGGGGGTCGTCGGGCAAGAGACCCAGTACTTC.